Each of the 16 T cell receptor beta chains below was sequenced from the same sample in a study of blood T cell repertoires in COVID-19. The table came from immunoSEQ multiplex PCR; TCRdb's copy has only in-frame clones and leaves some out. Of about 120,000 clones in the sample, over 70% were seen once. What was sequenced was peripheral blood. These receptors were collected from a man aged 65-85 years with acute or convalescent COVID-19.

The chain links TRBV6-5 to TRBJ2-7; 7 nucleotides match TRBD1. The CDR3 is 14 amino acids. The germline CDR1 and CDR2 sequences are MNHEY and SVGAGI. After removal of 2 bases from V and 3 bases from J, the junction contained 4 bases not matched to a gene. The CDR3 sequence: CASSYGPGGYEQYF. The CDR3 DNA sequence: TGTGCCAGCAGTTACGGCCCAGGGGGCTACGAGCAGTACTTC.

The chain combines TRBV6-6 with TRBJ1-1; D is perhaps TRBD1 (5 bases). Looked up from germline, CDR1 is MNHNY and CDR2 is SVGAGI (reference sequence). The V end was cut by 5 bases, the J end by 5 bases, with 15 bases between. CDR3 size: 14 residues. This chain's CDR3 is CASSIRRAGTEAFF. The CDR3, as DNA: TGTGCCAGCAGTATCCGTAGGGCAGGGACTGAAGCTTTCTTT.

This clone has a single count. The J gene is TRBJ1-1, the V gene TRBV28; 8 bases line up with TRBD1. The junction had 6 bases not matched to a gene; V was cut back by 5 bases and J by 10 bases. CDR1 is MDHEN and CDR2 is SYDVKM in the germline V gene. This CDR3 has 12 amino acids. CDR3 protein: CASSAQGGAAFF. The CDR3 DNA is TGTGCCAGCAGTGCACAGGGGGGTGCAGCTTTCTTT.

V usage is TRBV19 and J usage is TRBJ2-6, with TRBD1 matching 8 bases. The V and J ends lost 3 bases and 2 bases, in that order; junction bases with no gene match: 6. Per germline, CDR1 LNHDA and CDR2 SQIVND (reference sequence). The CDR3 runs to 17 residues. Written as DNA, the CDR3 is TGTGCCAGTAGTATGACAGGGGCCTTAACTGGGGCCAACGTCCTGACTTTC. This translates into CASSMTGALTGANVLTF.

J is TRBJ1-3 and V is TRBV7-3; 10 nucleotides line up with TRBD1. CDR3 length: 17 amino acids. The germline V gene encodes CDR1 SGHTA and CDR2 FQGTGA. The V segment lost 4 bases and the J segment 0 bases; nucleotides outside the gene matches: 6. CDR3 sequence (DNA): TGTGCCAGCAGCTCGACCGGGACAGGGGACTCTGGAAACACCATATATTTT. Protein sequence: CASSSTGTGDSGNTIYF. Variable domain in full (rest from reference TRBV7-3 and TRBJ1-3): GAGVSQTPSNKVTEKGKYVELRCDPISGHTALYWYRQSLGQGPEFLIYFQGTGAADDSGLPNDRFFAVRPEGSVSTLKIQRTERGDSAVYLCASSSTGTGDSGNTIYFGEGSWLTVV.

The gene calls are TRBV9 and TRBJ1-2; no reliable D call. CDR1 is SGDLS, CDR2 YYNGEE, per germline. The CDR3 has 13 residues. V lost 5 bases to trimming and J lost 8 bases, with 16 bases between them. The CDR3, as DNA: TGTGCCAGCAGGCGATGGGGAGTGGTAGGCTACACCTTC. Its translation: CASRRWGVVGYTF.

V is TRBV2 and J is TRBJ1-3; 7 bases agree with TRBD1. This CDR3 contains 15 residues. Germline assignment: CDR1 SNHLY and CDR2 FYNNEI. Trimming cost V 6 bases and J 2 bases; bases outside gene matches: 7. DNA of the CDR3: TGTGCCAGCAGACAAGCAACAGGGGCTGGAAACACCATATATTTT. Encoded protein: CASRQATGAGNTIYF.

The genes are TRBV27 and TRBJ1-1; perhaps TRBD1 as D (5 bases). Trimming stripped 3 bases from V and 5 bases from J, with 13 bases between. The CDR3 covers 14 residues. CDR1 and CDR2 from the germline V gene are MNHEY and SMNVEV (reference sequence). CDR3 sequence: CASSFGGMVTEAFF. The DNA of the CDR3 is TGTGCCAGCAGTTTCGGGGGGATGGTGACTGAAGCTTTCTTT.

This rearrangement joins TRBV5-1 to TRBJ1-3, with 11 bases identical to TRBD1. There are 16 residues in the CDR3. J lost 1 base, V lost 4 bases, and 4 bases had no gene match. CDR1 SGHRS and CDR2 YFSETQ come from the germline V gene. DNA for the CDR3: TGCGCCAGCAGCCAGGACAGGGGGCAATCTGGAAACACCATATATTTT. Translating it yields CASSQDRGQSGNTIYF.

The chain has TRBV20-1 and TRBJ1-5; perhaps TRBD1 as D (5 bases). The length of the CDR3 is 16 residues. The V gene's germline CDR1 is DFQATT and CDR2 SNEGSKA (reference sequence). Trimming took 3 bases from V and 0 from J, leaving 15 bases between them. CDR3 in amino acids: CSASPGTLYSNQPQHF. CDR3 in DNA: TGCAGTGCTAGTCCCGGGACTTTATATAGCAATCAGCCCCAGCATTTT.

This clone was seen at least ten times. The CDR3 region is CASSQGSVAFF. CDR3 nucleotide sequence: TGTGCCAGCAGCCAGGGGAGCGTAGCTTTCTTT. The chain recombines TRBV7-9 with TRBJ1-1; the D gene is possibly TRBD1 (6 bases). The germline V gene has CDR1 SEHNR and CDR2 FQNEAQ (reference sequence). Deletions cut 5 bases from V and 10 bases from J, with 11 bases between. This CDR3 has 11 amino acids.

The chain joins TRBV6-2 or TRBV6-3 to TRBJ1-2; 10 bases are shared with TRBD1. This CDR3 region has 16 residues. After removal of 4 bases from V and 0 bases from J, the junction contained 5 bases not matched to a gene. Germline loops: CDR1 MNHEY, CDR2 SVGEGT. The CDR3 DNA follows: TGTGCCAGCAGTTCACCGGGACAGGGGTCTAACTATGGCTACACCTTC. Translated, it gives CASSSPGQGSNYGYTF.

V is TRBV7-6 and J is TRBJ1-2; 10 bases map to TRBD1. The CDR3 covers 17 residues. The V and J ends lost 0 bases and 2 bases, in that order; junction bases with no gene match: 6. Germline values: CDR1 SGHVS, CDR2 FNYEAQ. The CDR3 bases are TGTGCCAGCAGCTTAGCCCCAGGACAGGGGGGAAACTATGGCTACACCTTC. It yields the protein CASSLAPGQGGNYGYTF. The whole variable domain, filled in from reference TRBV7-6 and TRBJ1-2, reads GAGVSQSPRYKVTKRGQDVALRCDPISGHVSLYWYRQALGQGPEFLTYFNYEAQQDKSGLPNDRFSAERPEGSISTLTIQRTEQRDSAMYRCASSLAPGQGGNYGYTFGSGTRLTVV.

The chain links TRBV4-2 to TRBJ1-2, with no clear D. CDR1 is LGHNA, CDR2 YNFKEQ, per germline. The CDR3 loop spans 14 amino acids. Trimming pared 0 bases from V and 0 bases from J, leaving 5 bases between. CDR3 in amino acids: CASSQENSNYGYTF. The CDR3, as DNA: TGTGCCAGCAGCCAAGAGAACTCTAACTATGGCTACACCTTC.

The genes are TRBV10-3 and TRBJ1-2, with 7 bases that match TRBD1. CDR1 is ENHRY and CDR2 is SYGVKD in the germline V gene. This CDR3 spans 10 amino acids. The J segment lost 8 bases and the V segment lost 10 bases, leaving 4 bases of the junction unmatched. CDR3 nucleotides: TGTGCCACCCGACAGGGCGGCTACACCTTC. This sequence encodes CATRQGGYTF.

Here the CDR3 DNA reads TGTGCCAGCAGCTTACGAAGGGCGGACACTGGGACTTTCTTT. This codes for CASSLRRADTGTFF. The chain combines TRBV11-3 with TRBJ1-1, with D maybe TRBD1 (5 bases). The length of the CDR3 is 14 residues. With 2 bases removed from V and 12 bases from J, the gap between germline ends came to 19 bases. The V gene's germline CDR1 is SGHNT and CDR2 YENEEA. Looking up the rest from reference TRBV11-3 and TRBJ1-1 gives the full variable domain: EAGVVQSPRYKIIEKKQPVAFWCNPISGHNTLYWYLQNLGQGPELLIRYENEEAVDDSQLPKDRFSAERLKGVDSTLKIQPAELGDSAVYLCASSLRRADTGTFFGQGTRLTVV.